The clone carrying this T cell receptor (beta chain) was recorded at least ten times. Its antigen is currently unknown. V shed 6 bases and J shed 2 bases, with 14 bases lying between them. There are 14 residues in the CDR3. CDR1 and CDR2 (germline): SGHTA, FQGNSA. This specimen belongs to a study of T cells in Graves' hyperthyroidism and ophthalmopathy. Whole-study findings and limits: Ophthalmopathy stood apart from stable hyperthyroidism in a 13 V-J model.

TCR beta CDR3 regions were amplified from RNA. First-round RT-PCR of the TCR CDR3 relied on the HTBI primer set. TCRdb re-analysed the multiplex PCR reads in MiXCR, keeping a single row per CDR3 protein. Among hundreds of thousands of distinct CDR3 sequences listed, approximately 15% were seen once. The TCR comes from a woman aged 55-75 years with Graves' ophthalmopathy. The V and J genes are TRBV7-2 and TRBJ2-7; the D gene is possibly TRBD2 (7 bases). Sequencing was carried out using blood. CDR3 amino acids: CASRGGRGAYEQYF. The CDR3 DNA sequence: TGTGCCAGCAGAGGGGGGAGGGGGGCCTACGAGCAGTACTTC. Combining the CDR3 with reference TRBV7-2 and TRBJ2-7 gives the whole variable domain GAGVSQSPSNKVTEKGKDVELRCDPISGHTALYWYRQSLGQGLEFLIYFQGNSAPDKSGLPSDRFSAERTGGSVSTLTIQRTQQEDSAVYLCASRGGRGAYEQYFGPGTRLTVT.